Sequencing of this T cell receptor (beta chain) was carried out in a study of CD4+ T cells in melanoma. The study's findings and limits: A reported correlation linked neoantigen-specific CD4+ T cells to CD8+, macrophage and B cell function.

Trimming cost V 6 bases and J 2 bases; bases outside gene matches: 12. Germline V gene lookup returns CDR1 SGHNT and CDR2 YYREEE (reference sequence). The CDR3 runs 16 residues. For this clone: Its antigen is as yet unknown.

Assay used: immunoSEQ multiplex PCR; TCRdb lists only in-frame clones, some missing. The sample shows about 14,000 clones, approximately 57% of them seen only once. The sample taken for sequencing was cells from a culture (not recorded whether cultured in vitro). This TCR came from a human donor with melanoma. This sequence joins TRBV5-4 and TRBJ1-2; 8 bases map to TRBD1. The CDR3 DNA sequence: TGTGCCAGCACCTACCCCCCGGGACAGGCAAACTATGGCTACACCTTC. It translates to CASTYPPGQANYGYTF.